This TCR beta chain is from a study of shared clonotypes between healthy human individuals. Germline V gene lookup returns CDR1 KGHSH and CDR2 LQKENI. The CDR3 loop spans 14 amino acids. The V gene lost 3 bases and the J gene lost 0 bases, with 9 bases spanning the gap. TCRdb's copy holds only in-frame clones and misses some; the assay was immunoSEQ multiplex PCR. Seen here are 2,100,000 or so clones, approximately 94% observed once, and the top ten hold 0.1% to 0.15%. Concerning this clone: The sample carries other DNA sequences with the same CDR3.

The rearrangement joins TRBV18 to TRBJ2-7; D gene ambiguous. Specimen: naive CD4+ T cells sorted from blood. Subset of the sample: CD45RA+ positively selected. The receptor was derived from a man between 18 and 29 years old in good health. CDR3 DNA: TGTGCCAGCTCACCGGGCCTCACCTCCTACGAGCAGTACTTC. This codes for CASSPGLTSYEQYF.